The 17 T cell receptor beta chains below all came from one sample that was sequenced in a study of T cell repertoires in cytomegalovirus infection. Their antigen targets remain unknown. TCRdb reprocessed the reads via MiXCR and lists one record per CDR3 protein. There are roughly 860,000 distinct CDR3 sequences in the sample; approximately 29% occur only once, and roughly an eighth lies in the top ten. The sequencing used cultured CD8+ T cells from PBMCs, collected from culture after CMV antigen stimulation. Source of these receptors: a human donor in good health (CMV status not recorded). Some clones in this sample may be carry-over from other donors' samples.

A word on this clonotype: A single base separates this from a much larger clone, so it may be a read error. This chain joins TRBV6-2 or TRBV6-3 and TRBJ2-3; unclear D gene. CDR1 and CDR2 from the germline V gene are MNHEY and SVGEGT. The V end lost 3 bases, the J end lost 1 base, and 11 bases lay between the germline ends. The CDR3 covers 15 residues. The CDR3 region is CASSYRTGGTDTQYF. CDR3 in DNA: TGTGCCAGCAGTTATCGGACCGGCGGCACAGATACGCAGTATTTT.

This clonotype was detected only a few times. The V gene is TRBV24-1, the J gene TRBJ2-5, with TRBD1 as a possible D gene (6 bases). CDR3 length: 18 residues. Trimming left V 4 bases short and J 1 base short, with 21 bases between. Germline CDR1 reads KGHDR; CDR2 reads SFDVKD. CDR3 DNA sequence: TGTGCCACCAGTGACCCTATACCATTTACAGGGCCCCAAGAGACCCAGTACTTC. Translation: CATSDPIPFTGPQETQYF.

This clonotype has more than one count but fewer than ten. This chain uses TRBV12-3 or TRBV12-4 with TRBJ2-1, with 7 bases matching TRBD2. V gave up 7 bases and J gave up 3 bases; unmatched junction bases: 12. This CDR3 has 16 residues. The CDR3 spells CASNSPGRGSYNEQFF. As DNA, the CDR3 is TGTGCCAGCAATTCTCCTGGGCGGGGGAGCTACAATGAGCAGTTCTTC.

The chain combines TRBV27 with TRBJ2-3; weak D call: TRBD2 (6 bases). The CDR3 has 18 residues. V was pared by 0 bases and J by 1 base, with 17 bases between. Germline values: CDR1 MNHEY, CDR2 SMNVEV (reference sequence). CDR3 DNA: TGTGCCAGCAGTTTATCGAGACGCGGGGTGGGTGGCACAGATACGCAGTATTTT. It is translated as CASSLSRRGVGGTDTQYF.

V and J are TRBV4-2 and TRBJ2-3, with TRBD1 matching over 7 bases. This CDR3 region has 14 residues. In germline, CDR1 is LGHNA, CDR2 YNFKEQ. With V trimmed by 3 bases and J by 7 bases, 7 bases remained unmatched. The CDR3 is CASSHPGQDHTQYF. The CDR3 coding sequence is TGTGCCAGCAGCCATCCCGGACAGGACCATACGCAGTATTTT.

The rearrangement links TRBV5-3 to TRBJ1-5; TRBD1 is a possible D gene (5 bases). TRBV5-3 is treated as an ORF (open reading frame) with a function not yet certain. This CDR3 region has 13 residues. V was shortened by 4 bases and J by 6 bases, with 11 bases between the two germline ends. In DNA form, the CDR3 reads TGTGCCAGAAGCCGTGTGGGGCGTCAGCCCCAGCATTTT. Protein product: CARSRVGRQPQHF.

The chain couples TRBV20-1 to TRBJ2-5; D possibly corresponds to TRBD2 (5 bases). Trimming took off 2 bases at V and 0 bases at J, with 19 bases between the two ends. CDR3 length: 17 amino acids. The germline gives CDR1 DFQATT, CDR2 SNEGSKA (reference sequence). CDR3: CSARTLASTLYQETQYF. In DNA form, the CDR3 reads TGCAGTGCTAGAACGCTAGCCTCCACTTTGTACCAAGAGACCCAGTACTTC.

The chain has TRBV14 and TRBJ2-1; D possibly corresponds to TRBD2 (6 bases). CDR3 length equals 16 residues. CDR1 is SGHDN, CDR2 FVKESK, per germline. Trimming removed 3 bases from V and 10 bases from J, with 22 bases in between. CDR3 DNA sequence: TGTGCCAGCAGCCATTTTGCGGGGAGTGGAGTTTCCGAGCAGTTCTTC. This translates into CASSHFAGSGVSEQFF.

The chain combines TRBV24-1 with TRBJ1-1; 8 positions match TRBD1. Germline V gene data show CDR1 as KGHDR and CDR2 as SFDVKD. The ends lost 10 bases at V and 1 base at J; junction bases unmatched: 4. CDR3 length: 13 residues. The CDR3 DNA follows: TGTGCCACAACCGGGACAGGGAACACTGAAGCTTTCTTT. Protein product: CATTGTGNTEAFF.

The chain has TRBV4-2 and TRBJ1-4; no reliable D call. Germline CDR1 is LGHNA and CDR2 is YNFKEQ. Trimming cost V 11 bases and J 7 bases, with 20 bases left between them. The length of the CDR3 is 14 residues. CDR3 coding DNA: TGTGCCTCCCTCGGCTCCGACTCTGGTGAAAAACTGTTTTTT. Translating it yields CASLGSDSGEKLFF.

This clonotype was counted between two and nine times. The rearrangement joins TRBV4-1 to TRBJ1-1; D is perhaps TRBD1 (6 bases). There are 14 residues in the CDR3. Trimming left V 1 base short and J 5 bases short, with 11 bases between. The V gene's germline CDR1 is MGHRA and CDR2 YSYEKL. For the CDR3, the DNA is TGCGCCAGCAGCCAAGCGGGGGGCTTGACTGAAGCTTTCTTT. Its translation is CASSQAGGLTEAFF.

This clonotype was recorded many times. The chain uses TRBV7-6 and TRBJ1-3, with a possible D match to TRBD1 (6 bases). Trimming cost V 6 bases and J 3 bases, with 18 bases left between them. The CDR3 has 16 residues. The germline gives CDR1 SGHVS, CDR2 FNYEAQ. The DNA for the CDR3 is TGTGCCAGCAGGCCTACGGGACATGAGTTTGGAAACACCATATATTTT. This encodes CASRPTGHEFGNTIYF.

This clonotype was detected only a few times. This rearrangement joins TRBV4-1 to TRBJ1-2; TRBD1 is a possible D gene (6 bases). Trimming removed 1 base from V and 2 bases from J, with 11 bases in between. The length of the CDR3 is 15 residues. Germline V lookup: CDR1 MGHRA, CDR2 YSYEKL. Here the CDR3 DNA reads TGCGCCAGCAGCCAAGGGTTCACAGGGAACTATGGCTACACCTTC. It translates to CASSQGFTGNYGYTF.

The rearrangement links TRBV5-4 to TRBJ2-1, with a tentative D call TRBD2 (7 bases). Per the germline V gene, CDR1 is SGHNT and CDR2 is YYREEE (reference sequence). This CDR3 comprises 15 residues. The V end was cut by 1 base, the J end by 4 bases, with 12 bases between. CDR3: CASSLRGAKYNEQFF. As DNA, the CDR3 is TGTGCCAGCAGCTTGCGGGGGGCGAAGTACAATGAGCAGTTCTTC.

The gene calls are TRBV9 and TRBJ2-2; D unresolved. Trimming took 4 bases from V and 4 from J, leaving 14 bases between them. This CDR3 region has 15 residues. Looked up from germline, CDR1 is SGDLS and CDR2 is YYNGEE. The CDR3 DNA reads TGTGCCAGCAGCAACGAACCTCGAGGCACCGGGGAGCTGTTTTTT. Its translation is CASSNEPRGTGELFF.

CDR3 loop: CASSSDRAGNTIYF. In DNA, the CDR3 is TGTGCCAGCAGCTCAGACAGGGCTGGAAACACCATATATTTT. The rearrangement links TRBV6-5 to TRBJ1-3; TRBD1 matches 7 bases. V gave up 6 bases and J gave up 2 bases; unmatched junction bases: 4. CDR3 length equals 14 residues. Germline V gene data show CDR1 as MNHEY and CDR2 as SVGAGI.

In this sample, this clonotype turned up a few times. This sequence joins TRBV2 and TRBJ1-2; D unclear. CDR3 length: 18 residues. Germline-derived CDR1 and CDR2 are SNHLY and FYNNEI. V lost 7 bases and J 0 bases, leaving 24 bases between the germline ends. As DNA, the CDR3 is TGTGCCAGCACCCCGTCTGGCCTGGAAGGCGGTACTAACTATGGCTACACCTTC. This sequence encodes CASTPSGLEGGTNYGYTF.